This T cell receptor beta chain comes out of a study of blood T cell repertoires in COVID-19. Authors' data handling: The authors estimated nucleated cell counts from reference gene primer amplification. Produced via immunoSEQ multiplex PCR; TCRdb's table is partial and in-frame only. For V, J and clone size, that table is used; D and trimming come from the DNA. The table lists approximately 310,000 clones, around 87% of them singletons. Specimen: peripheral blood. The TCR originated in a woman between 45 and 65 years old who had recovered from COVID-19.

The CDR3 nucleotides read TGTGCCAGCAGCAAACGCGGACTAGCGGGAAACAATGAGCAGTTCTTC. Translated: CASSKRGLAGNNEQFF. The rearrangement uses TRBV6-2 or TRBV6-3 and TRBJ2-1, with 12 bases fitting TRBD2. The CDR3 has 16 residues. CDR1 and CDR2 from the germline V gene are MNHEY and SVGEGT. The ends lost 6 bases at V and 5 bases at J; junction bases unmatched: 8.